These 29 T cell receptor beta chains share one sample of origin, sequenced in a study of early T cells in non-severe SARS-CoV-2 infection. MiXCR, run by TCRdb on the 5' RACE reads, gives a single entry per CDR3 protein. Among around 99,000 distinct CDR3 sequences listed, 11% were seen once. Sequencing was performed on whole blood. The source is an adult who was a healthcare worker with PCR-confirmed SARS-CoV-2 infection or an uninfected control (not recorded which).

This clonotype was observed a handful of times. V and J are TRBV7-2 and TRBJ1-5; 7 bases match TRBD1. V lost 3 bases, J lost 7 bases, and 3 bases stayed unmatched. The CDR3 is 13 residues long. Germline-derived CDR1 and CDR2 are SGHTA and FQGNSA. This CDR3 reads CASSLGQTQPQHF. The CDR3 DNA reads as TGTGCCAGCAGCTTGGGACAGACGCAGCCCCAGCATTTT.

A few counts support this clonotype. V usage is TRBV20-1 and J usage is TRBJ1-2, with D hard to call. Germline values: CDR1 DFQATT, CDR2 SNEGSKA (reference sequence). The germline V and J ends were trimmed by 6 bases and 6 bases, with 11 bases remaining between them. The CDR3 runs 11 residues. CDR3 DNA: TGCAGTGCCCAGCCATACGATGGCTACACCTTC. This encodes CSAQPYDGYTF.

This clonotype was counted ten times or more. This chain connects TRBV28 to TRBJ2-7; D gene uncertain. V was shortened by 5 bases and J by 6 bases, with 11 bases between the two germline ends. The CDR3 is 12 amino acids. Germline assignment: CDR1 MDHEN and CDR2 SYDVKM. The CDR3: CASSTRWGEQYF. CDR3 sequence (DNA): TGTGCCAGCAGTACCCGTTGGGGCGAGCAGTACTTC.

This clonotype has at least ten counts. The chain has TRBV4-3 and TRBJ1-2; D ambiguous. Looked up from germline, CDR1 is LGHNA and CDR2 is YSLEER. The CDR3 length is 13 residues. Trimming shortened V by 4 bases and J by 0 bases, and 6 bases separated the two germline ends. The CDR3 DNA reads TGCGCCAGCAGCCTTGATACTAACTATGGCTACACCTTC. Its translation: CASSLDTNYGYTF.

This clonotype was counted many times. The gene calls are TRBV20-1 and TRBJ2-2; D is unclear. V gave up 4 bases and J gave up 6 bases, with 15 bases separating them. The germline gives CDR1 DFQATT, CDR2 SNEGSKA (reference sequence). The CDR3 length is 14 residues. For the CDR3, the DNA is TGCAGTGCTACCGTCGGTACCCCGGCCGGGGAGCTGTTTTTT. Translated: CSATVGTPAGELFF.

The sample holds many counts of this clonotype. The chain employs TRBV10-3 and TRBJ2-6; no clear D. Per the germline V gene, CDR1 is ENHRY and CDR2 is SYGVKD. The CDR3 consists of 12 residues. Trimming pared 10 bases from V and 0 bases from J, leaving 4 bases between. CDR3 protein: CATLSGANVLTF. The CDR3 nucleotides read TGTGCCACCCTCTCTGGGGCCAACGTCCTGACTTTC.

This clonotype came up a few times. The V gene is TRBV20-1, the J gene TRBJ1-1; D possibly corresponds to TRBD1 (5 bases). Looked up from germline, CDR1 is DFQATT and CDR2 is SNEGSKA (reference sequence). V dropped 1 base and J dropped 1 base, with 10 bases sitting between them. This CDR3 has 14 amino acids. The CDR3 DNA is TGCAGTGCTAGAGTTAGGGGCCGGAACACTGAAGCTTTCTTT. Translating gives CSARVRGRNTEAFF.

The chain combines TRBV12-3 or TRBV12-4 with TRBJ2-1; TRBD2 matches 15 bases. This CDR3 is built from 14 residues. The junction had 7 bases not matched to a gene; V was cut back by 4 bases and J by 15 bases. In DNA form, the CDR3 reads TGTGCCAGCAGTTGGGGACTAGCGGGAGGAAGTCTGTTCTTC. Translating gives CASSWGLAGGSLFF.

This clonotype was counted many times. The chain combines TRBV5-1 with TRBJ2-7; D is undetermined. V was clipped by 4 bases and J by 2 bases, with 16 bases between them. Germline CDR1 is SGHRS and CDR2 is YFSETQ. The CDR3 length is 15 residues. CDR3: CASSMRPGQTYEQYF. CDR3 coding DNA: TGCGCCAGCAGCATGAGGCCAGGCCAGACCTACGAGCAGTACTTC.

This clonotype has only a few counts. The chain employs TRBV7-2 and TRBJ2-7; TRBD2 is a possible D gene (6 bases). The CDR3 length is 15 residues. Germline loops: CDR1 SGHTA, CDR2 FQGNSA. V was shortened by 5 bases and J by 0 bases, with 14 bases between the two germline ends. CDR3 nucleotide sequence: TGTGCCAGCAGCCTAACGGGCGGGACCTCCTACGAGCAGTACTTC. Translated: CASSLTGGTSYEQYF.

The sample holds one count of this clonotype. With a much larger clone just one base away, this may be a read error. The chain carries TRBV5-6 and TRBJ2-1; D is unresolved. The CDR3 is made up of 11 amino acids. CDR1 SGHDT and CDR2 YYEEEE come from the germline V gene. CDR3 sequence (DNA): TGTGTCAGCCACACGGACAATGAGCAGTTCTTC. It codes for CVSHTDNEQFF.

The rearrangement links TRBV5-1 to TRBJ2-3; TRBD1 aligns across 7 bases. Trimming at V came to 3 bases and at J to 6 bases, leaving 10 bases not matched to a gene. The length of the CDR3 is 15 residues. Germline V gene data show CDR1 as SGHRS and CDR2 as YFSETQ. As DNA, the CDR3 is TGCGCCAGCAGCTGGGGGACAGCGATGGCGGATACGCAGTATTTT. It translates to CASSWGTAMADTQYF.

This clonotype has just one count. CDR3 amino acids: CASSFTGSYNEQFF. CDR3 nucleotide sequence: TGTGCCAGCAGCTTTACGGGATCCTACAATGAGCAGTTCTTC. The chain is built from TRBV7-3 and TRBJ2-1; D might be TRBD2 (5 bases). The germline V gene encodes CDR1 SGHTA and CDR2 FQGTGA. The CDR3 covers 14 residues. V was cut by 3 bases and J by 1 base, with 7 bases left in between.

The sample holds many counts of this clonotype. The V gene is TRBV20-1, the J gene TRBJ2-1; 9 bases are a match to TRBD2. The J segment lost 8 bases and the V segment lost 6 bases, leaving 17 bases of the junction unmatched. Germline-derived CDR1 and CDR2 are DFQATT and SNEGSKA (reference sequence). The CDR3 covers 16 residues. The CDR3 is CSAPREVSGRLYEQFF. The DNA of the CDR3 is TGCAGTGCCCCGAGAGAGGTTAGCGGGAGACTATATGAGCAGTTCTTC.

CDR3 DNA: TGTGCCAGCAGTTACGTCCGGCAGGGAGGCGATGAGCAGTTCTTC. This gives the protein CASSYVRQGGDEQFF. The chain recombines TRBV6-2 or TRBV6-3 with TRBJ2-1; TRBD2 is a possible D gene (6 bases). V dropped 2 bases and J dropped 8 bases, with 16 bases sitting between them. Germline CDR1 is MNHEY and CDR2 is SVGEGT. This CDR3 is 15 amino acids long.

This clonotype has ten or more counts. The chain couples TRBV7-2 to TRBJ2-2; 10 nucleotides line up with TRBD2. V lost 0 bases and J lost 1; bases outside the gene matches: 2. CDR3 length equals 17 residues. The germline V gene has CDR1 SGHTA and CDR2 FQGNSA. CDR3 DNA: TGTGCCAGCAGCTTAGCGAGGACTAGCGGGAACACCGGGGAGCTGTTTTTT. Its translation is CASSLARTSGNTGELFF.

This CDR3 reads CASSLSDQPQHF. CDR3 in DNA: TGTGCCAGCAGTTTATCCGATCAGCCCCAGCATTTT. The chain is built from TRBV12-3 or TRBV12-4 and TRBJ1-5; no firm D call. The CDR3 is 12 amino acids. V was cut by 2 bases and J by 5 bases, with 4 bases left in between.

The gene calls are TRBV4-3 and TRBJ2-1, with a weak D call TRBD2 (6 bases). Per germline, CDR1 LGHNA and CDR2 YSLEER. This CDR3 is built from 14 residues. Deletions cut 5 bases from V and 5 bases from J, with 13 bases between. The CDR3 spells CASSFFGTHNEQFF. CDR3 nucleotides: TGCGCCAGCAGCTTTTTCGGGACTCACAATGAGCAGTTCTTC.

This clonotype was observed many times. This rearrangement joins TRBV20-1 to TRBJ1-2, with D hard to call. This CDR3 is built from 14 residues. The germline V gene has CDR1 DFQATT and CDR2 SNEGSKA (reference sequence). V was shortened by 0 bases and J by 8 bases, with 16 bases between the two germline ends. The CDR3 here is CSARDLWFQVGYTF. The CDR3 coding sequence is TGCAGTGCTAGAGATCTATGGTTCCAGGTCGGCTACACCTTC.

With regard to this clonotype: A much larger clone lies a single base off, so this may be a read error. In DNA, the CDR3 is TGTGCCAGCAGCCCTCGTCGGCTAGGGGGCACTGAAGCTTTCTTT. Translated, it gives CASSPRRLGGTEAFF. J is TRBJ1-1 and V is TRBV7-9; perhaps TRBD1 as D (6 bases). Germline assignment: CDR1 SEHNR and CDR2 FQNEAQ (reference sequence). The CDR3 length is 15 residues. Between the trimmed V and J ends, which lost 5 bases and 4 bases, there was a span of 17 bases. The variable domain in full, completed from reference TRBV7-9 and TRBJ1-1, reads DTGVSQNPRHKITKRGQNVTFRCDPISEHNRLYWYRQTLGQGPEFLTYFQNEAQLEKSRLLSDRFSAERPKGSFSTLEIQRTEQGDSAMYLCASSPRRLGGTEAFFGQGTRLTVV.

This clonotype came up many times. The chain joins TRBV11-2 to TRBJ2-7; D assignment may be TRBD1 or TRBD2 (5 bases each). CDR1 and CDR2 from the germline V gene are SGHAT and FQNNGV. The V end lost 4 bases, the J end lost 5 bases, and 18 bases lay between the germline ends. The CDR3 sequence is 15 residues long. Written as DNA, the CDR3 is TGTGCCAGCAGCTCCATGACAGCCCTGACTAACGAGCAGTACTTC. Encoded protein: CASSSMTALTNEQYF.

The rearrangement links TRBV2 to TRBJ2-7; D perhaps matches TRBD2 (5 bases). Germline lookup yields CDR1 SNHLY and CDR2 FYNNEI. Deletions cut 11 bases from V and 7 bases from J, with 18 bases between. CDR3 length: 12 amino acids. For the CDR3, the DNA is TGTGCCTCGTGGGGTTTGACGGGGGAGCAGTACTTC. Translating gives CASWGLTGEQYF.

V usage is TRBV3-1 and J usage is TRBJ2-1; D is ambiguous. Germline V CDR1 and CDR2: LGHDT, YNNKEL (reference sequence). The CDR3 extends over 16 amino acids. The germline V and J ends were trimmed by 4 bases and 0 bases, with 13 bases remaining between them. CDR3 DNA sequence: TGTGCCAGCAGCCTTTTGCTTGAGAGCTCCTACAATGAGCAGTTCTTC. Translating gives CASSLLLESSYNEQFF.

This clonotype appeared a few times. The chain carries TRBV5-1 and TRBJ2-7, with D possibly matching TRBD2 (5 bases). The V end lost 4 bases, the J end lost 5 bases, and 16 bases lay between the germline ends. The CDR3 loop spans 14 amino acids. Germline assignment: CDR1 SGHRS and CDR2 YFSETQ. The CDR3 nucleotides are TGCGCCAGCAGCCTCGAGCGCGAGGGTGACGAGCAGTACTTC. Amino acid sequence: CASSLEREGDEQYF.

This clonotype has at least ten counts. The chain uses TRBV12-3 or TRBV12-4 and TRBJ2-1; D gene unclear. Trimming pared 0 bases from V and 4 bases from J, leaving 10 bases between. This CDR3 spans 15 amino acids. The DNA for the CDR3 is TGTGCCAGCAGTTTAGCGATCCGCGATTACAATGAGCAGTTCTTC. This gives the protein CASSLAIRDYNEQFF.

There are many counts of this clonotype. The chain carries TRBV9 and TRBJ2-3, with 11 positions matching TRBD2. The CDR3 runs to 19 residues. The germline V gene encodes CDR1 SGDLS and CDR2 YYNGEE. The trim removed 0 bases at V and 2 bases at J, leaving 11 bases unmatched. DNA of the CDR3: TGTGCCAGCAGCGTAGCTACTGGGAGACTAGCGGGGTACACAGATACGCAGTATTTT. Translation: CASSVATGRLAGYTDTQYF.

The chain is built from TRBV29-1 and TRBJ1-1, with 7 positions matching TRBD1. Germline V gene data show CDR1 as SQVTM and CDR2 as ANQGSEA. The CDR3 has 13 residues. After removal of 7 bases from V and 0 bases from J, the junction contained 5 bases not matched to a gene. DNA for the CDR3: TGCAGCGCCGCGGGACAGTTGAACACTGAAGCTTTCTTT. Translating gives CSAAGQLNTEAFF.

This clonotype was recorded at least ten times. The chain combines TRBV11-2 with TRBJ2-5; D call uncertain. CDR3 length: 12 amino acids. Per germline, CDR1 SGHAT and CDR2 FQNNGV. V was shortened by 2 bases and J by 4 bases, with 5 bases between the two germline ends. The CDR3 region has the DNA TGTGCCAGCAGCTTAAATTTAGAGACCCAGTACTTC. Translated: CASSLNLETQYF. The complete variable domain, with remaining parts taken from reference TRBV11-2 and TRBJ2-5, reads EAGVAQSPRYKIIEKRQSVAFWCNPISGHATLYWYQQILGQGPKLLIQFQNNGVVDDSQLPKDRFSAERLKGVDSTLKIQPAKLEDSAVYLCASSLNLETQYFGPGTRLLVL.

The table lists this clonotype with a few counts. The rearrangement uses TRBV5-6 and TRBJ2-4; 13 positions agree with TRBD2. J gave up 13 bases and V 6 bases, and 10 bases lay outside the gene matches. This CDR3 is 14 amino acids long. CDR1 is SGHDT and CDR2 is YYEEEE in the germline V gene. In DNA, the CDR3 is TGTGCCAGCACTCCGGGCGGGACTAGCGGGATGCAGTACTTC. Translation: CASTPGGTSGMQYF.